The rows below give T cell receptor beta chains drawn from one sample of a study of T cells in Graves' hyperthyroidism and ophthalmopathy. A single record per CDR3 protein comes from TCRdb applying MiXCR to the multiplex PCR reads. This sample has under 400,000 distinct CDR3 sequences, with 15% to 18% found just once. Sequenced material: blood. The receptors derive from a woman between 18 and 29 years old with Graves' hyperthyroidism that later progressed to Graves' ophthalmopathy. Both conserved end residues are part of each CDR3. D genes are given only for firm matches. Size is omitted from some rows. Given values are once, few, many or a class for expanded clones.

V	size	J	D	CDR3	DNA
TRBV7-9	NA	TRBJ1-4	NA	CASSQTINEKLFF	TGTGCCAGCAGCCAAACCATTAATGAAAAACTGTTTTTT
TRBV19	few	TRBJ2-3	TRBD2	CASSVSGTSITDTQYF	TGTGCCAGTAGTGTGTCCGGGACTAGCATAACAGATACGCAGTATTTT
TRBV4-3	NA	TRBJ2-1	NA	CASSQEGNRLINEQFF	TGCGCCAGCAGCCAAGAAGGTAATCGACTAATAAATGAGCAGTTCTTC
TRBV3-1	many	TRBJ2-5	NA	CASSHKRDQETQYF	TGTGCCAGCAGCCACAAGCGGGACCAAGAGACCCAGTACTTC
TRBV14	many	TRBJ1-1	TRBD1	CASSPDRVEAFF	TGTGCCAGCAGCCCAGACAGGGTGGAAGCTTTCTTT
TRBV13	many	TRBJ1-1	NA	CASSLRGGTEAFF	TGTGCCAGCAGCTTAAGAGGGGGTACTGAAGCTTTCTTT
TRBV12-3/TRBV12-4	NA	TRBJ2-5	NA	CASSGQKETQYF	TGTGCCAGCAGTGGACAGAAAGAGACCCAGTACTTC
TRBV6-6	few	TRBJ1-5	NA	CASSYPRGGGNQPQHF	TGTGCCAGCAGTTACCCCCGGGGGGGCGGAAATCAGCCCCAGCATTTT
TRBV13	NA	TRBJ1-5	NA	CASSLGPRAKPQHF	TGTGCCAGCAGCTTAGGTCCAAGGGCGAAGCCCCAGCATTTT
TRBV6-2/TRBV6-3	NA	TRBJ2-7	NA	CASRPPERHYEQYF	TGTGCCAGCAGACCGCCCGAACGGCATTACGAGCAGTACTTC
TRBV6-2/TRBV6-3	many	TRBJ1-2	TRBD1	CASSYPVDRGLYNGYTF	TGTGCCAGCAGTTACCCGGTGGACAGGGGGCTTTACAATGGCTACACCTTC
TRBV11-2	many	TRBJ1-2	NA	CASSSPDPKITGYTF	TGTGCCAGCAGCTCCCCCGACCCGAAGATAACTGGCTACACCTTC
TRBV5-1	many	TRBJ2-7	NA	CASSLGQGPPYEQYF	TGCGCCAGCAGCTTGGGGCAGGGGCCCCCCTACGAGCAGTACTTC
TRBV12-3/TRBV12-4	many	TRBJ1-5	NA	CASSPWGNNQPQHF	TGTGCCAGCAGTCCTTGGGGGAACAATCAGCCCCAGCATTTT
TRBV20-1	few	TRBJ1-6	NA	CSAPWGGLGSPLHF	TGCAGTGCCCCTTGGGGGGGCCTAGGTTCACCCCTCCACTTT
TRBV6-2/TRBV6-3	NA	TRBJ2-7	TRBD1	CASSYSGDSTFYEQYF	TGTGCCAGCAGTTACTCGGGGGACAGTACGTTCTACGAGCAGTACTTC
TRBV5-1	many	TRBJ1-1	NA	CASRRGDTEAFF	TGCGCCAGCAGAAGGGGTGACACTGAAGCTTTCTTT
TRBV20-1	few	TRBJ2-7	TRBD2	CSAREARLAGVYEQYF	TGCAGTGCTAGAGAGGCCAGACTAGCGGGAGTTTACGAGCAGTACTTC
TRBV28	many	TRBJ2-5	TRBD2	CASSYGLAGDGETQYF	TGTGCCAGCAGTTACGGTCTAGCGGGAGACGGAGAGACCCAGTACTTC
TRBV7-3	NA	TRBJ2-2	NA	CASSLQGLRNTGELFF	TGTGCCAGCAGCTTACAGGGCTTAAGAAACACCGGGGAGCTGTTTTTT
TRBV27	many	TRBJ2-7	NA	CASRRSTGGAYEQYF	TGTGCCAGCAGAAGGTCAACTGGCGGGGCCTACGAGCAGTACTTC